This TCR beta chain was sequenced in a study of OX40 agonist ivuxolimab in advanced cancers. Study details: Checkpoint inhibitors had been given previously to about 40% of patients.

A word on this clone: Its matching antigen is unknown.

Sequencing was performed with immunoSEQ multiplex PCR; in TCRdb, only in-frame clones are kept and a portion is missing. The data hold some 26,000 clones, with over 70% observed a single time. Study-level points and caveats: Doses of 0.1 to 3.0 mg/kg were accompanied by clonal expansion of CD4+ and CD8+ blood T cells by week 6. There were, on average, more expanded clones in CD8+ T cells than in CD4+.

On cycle 4 day 1 and cycle 7 day 1, as well as at baseline, blood was sampled. The CDR3 has 14 residues. Per the germline V gene, CDR1 is LNHDA and CDR2 is SQIVND (reference sequence). Trimming removed 7 bases at V and 8 bases at J, with 18 bases between. The chain links TRBV19 to TRBJ2-1; D may be TRBD2 (5 bases). Sequenced material: CD4+ or CD8+ T cells sorted from blood, taken in a trial of the OX40 agonist ivuxolimab. The TCR was taken from an adult with an advanced solid tumor such as melanoma, head and neck, liver or kidney cancer. CDR3 residues: CASTITAAVDEQFF. CDR3 nucleotides: TGTGCCAGTACCATAACAGCGGCCGTGGATGAGCAGTTCTTC.